What follows is one TCR beta chain and its context. Its binding antigen is unknown. Base qualities are missing; no much larger clone stands one base away. This specimen comes from a study of blood T cell repertoires in COVID-19 (TCRdb year 2020). Describing the broader study: Samples covering the acute and convalescent phases of COVID-19 were provided by collaborators in the United States, Italy and Spain. The material from the prospective study consisted of cDNA or gDNA derived from T cells, B-cell-depleted T cells, or PBMCs. Deeply sampled blood TCRbeta repertoires from subjects exposed to, actively infected with, or recovered from COVID-19 were included in the dataset. The repertoires were made available in a free public database intended to serve as a resource for research on the immune response to SARS-CoV-2. The samples were drawn from the first 160 participants of the ongoing ImmuneRACE study and from under 1,500 subjects provided by 6 global collaborators. Sample metadata almost always included a de-identified subject ID, COVID-19 status, age in years and sex. Where available, HLA class I and class II types were taken from metadata supplied by the sample provider and were not determined by assay-based typing.

TCRbeta CDR3 regions were amplified from genomic DNA by means of the immunoSEQ Assay, a bias-controlled multiplex PCR. Under the source paper's analysis protocol: The number of nucleated cells in each sample was estimated from the amplification of reference gene primers within the assay. Sequence reads were collapsed and filtered to measure the absolute abundance of every unique TCRbeta CDR3 rearrangement. For each sample, productive Simpson clonality was calculated as the square root of Simpson's diversity index over productive rearrangements. TCRdb obtained this table from immuneACCESS and retained in-frame rearrangements with V and J assigned. These tables miss some clones; where compared with another copy, unresolved V genes account for less than half of the shortfall, and the remainder is unexplained. V and J calls plus clone size are reproduced from that table; the DNA served to infer D and trimming. This sample gives nearly 80,000 clones in total; approximately 78% of them show up just once. About 35% of the sample belongs to the ten largest clones.

Whole blood was collected in K2EDTA tubes by collaborating institutions according to the institutions' own protocols. For TCRbeta analysis, collaborators shipped samples as frozen whole blood, isolated PBMCs, or DNA extracted from either of those sample types. General findings and caveats noted by the study authors: The amount of clinical and demographic metadata varied by source and participant and was provided uncurated.

The sequenced sample consisted of peripheral blood. This TCR derives from a woman aged 70-85 years with acute or convalescent COVID-19.

The nucleotide sequence is given as TGTGCCAGCAGCTTGGCCCCCGGGACAGGGAGCACCCCTCTCCACTTT. Its protein reads: CASSLAPGTGSTPLHF. The sequence links TRBV5-5 to TRBJ1-6, and 9 junction bases match TRBD1. Reading the germline V gene (reference sequence) gives CDR1 SGHKS and CDR2 YYEKEE. Taken from cysteine to phenylalanine, the CDR3 has 16 residues. Only the CDR3 portion is preserved as DNA: 48 bases, with reading frame beginning at the first base. V and J are trimmed by 0 bases and 16 bases, and the gene matches miss 14 bases of the junction.